These T cell receptor beta chains were read from a single sample in a study of blood T cell repertoires in COVID-19. This table comes from immunoSEQ multiplex PCR, and its TCRdb copy is limited to in-frame clones, with some not included. Counted here are 120,000 to 150,000 clones, 88% occurring once; the ten biggest clones make up roughly 2.1%. The sample consisted of peripheral blood. These TCRs come from a human donor in a cohort sampled during active COVID-19. CDR3s include the opening cysteine and the closing phenylalanine or tryptophan. A D gene is named only where the DNA matches it firmly. Rows give clone size only sometimes, using once, few, many, or a class for an expanded clone.

size: NA; V: TRBV4-1; J: TRBJ2-7; D: TRBD2; DNA: TGCGCCAGCAGCTTTAAAAAAGCGGGGTCCTACGAGCAGTACTTC; CDR3: CASSFKKAGSYEQYF
size: NA; V: TRBV5-5; J: TRBJ1-4; D: NA; DNA: TGTGCCAGCGCAACGGGGGGGGGCACAGCTAATGAAAAACTGTTTTTT; CDR3: CASATGGGTANEKLFF
size: NA; V: TRBV2; J: TRBJ1-6; D: NA; DNA: TGTGCCAGCAGTGCGGATAATTCACCCCTCCACTTT; CDR3: CASSADNSPLHF
size: NA; V: TRBV27; J: TRBJ1-6; D: TRBD1; DNA: TGTGCCAGCAGTTTAATCAATGTGGAGGGGGCAATTAATTCACCCCTCCACTTT; CDR3: CASSLINVEGAINSPLHF
size: NA; V: TRBV29-1; J: TRBJ1-1; D: NA; DNA: TGCAGCTCGCTAGGGGGAAATCTGAACACTGAAGCTTTCTTT; CDR3: CSSLGGNLNTEAFF
size: NA; V: TRBV25-1; J: TRBJ2-7; D: TRBD1; DNA: TGTGCCAGCAGTGACTCCGGACAGGCCCAGTACTTC; CDR3: CASSDSGQAQYF
size: NA; V: TRBV7-9; J: TRBJ1-5; D: TRBD1; DNA: TGTGCCAGCAGCCGACAGGGGGGTAAGGAGCCCCAGCATTTT; CDR3: CASSRQGGKEPQHF
size: NA; V: TRBV27; J: TRBJ2-7; D: TRBD2; DNA: TGTGCCAGCAGCCAAGGGGGGAGTAGCGGGGCCACCTACGAGCAGTACTTC; CDR3: CASSQGGSSGATYEQYF
size: once; V: TRBV19; J: TRBJ2-5; D: TRBD1; DNA: TGTGCCAGTAGTATGGGACCGGGACAGGGAAAAGAGACCCAGTACTTC; CDR3: CASSMGPGQGKETQYF
size: NA; V: TRBV6-5; J: TRBJ2-5; D: NA; DNA: TGTGCCAGCAGCCGTACAGGGAAAGAGACCCAGTACTTC; CDR3: CASSRTGKETQYF
size: NA; V: TRBV4-3; J: TRBJ2-1; D: TRBD2; DNA: TGCGCCAGCAGCCAAGTTAGCGGGGGAGGCTACAATGAGCAGTTCTTC; CDR3: CASSQVSGGGYNEQFF
size: NA; V: TRBV4-2; J: TRBJ2-2; D: NA; DNA: TGTGCCAGCAGCCAAGATCGCGGGCGGGTGAACACCGGGGAGCTGTTTTTT; CDR3: CASSQDRGRVNTGELFF
size: NA; V: TRBV25-1; J: TRBJ1-6; D: NA; DNA: TGTGCCAGCAGTTTTCCGGGGAATTCACCCCTCCACTTT; CDR3: CASSFPGNSPLHF
size: NA; V: TRBV5-1; J: TRBJ2-1; D: NA; DNA: TGCGCCAGCAGCTTGGGGTCTGTGCCCTTGAGCTCCTACAATGAGCAGTTCTTC; CDR3: CASSLGSVPLSSYNEQFF
size: few; V: TRBV19; J: TRBJ1-5; D: NA; DNA: TGTGCCAGTCAGTATGTGGGCAATCAGCCCCAGCATTTT; CDR3: CASQYVGNQPQHF
size: NA; V: TRBV4-2; J: TRBJ2-1; D: TRBD2; DNA: TGTGCCAGCAGACCCAGCGGGAGGGCCCCGTACAATGAGCAGTTCTTC; CDR3: CASRPSGRAPYNEQFF
size: few; V: TRBV6-2/TRBV6-3; J: TRBJ1-2; D: NA; DNA: TGTGCCAGCAGTTACTTGGCAGGGGCCGGCTACACCTTC; CDR3: CASSYLAGAGYTF
size: NA; V: TRBV18; J: TRBJ2-7; D: NA; DNA: TGTGCCAGCTCATCCACTCACTCTGGTGTTGGGCAGTACTTC; CDR3: CASSSTHSGVGQYF
size: NA; V: TRBV7-2; J: TRBJ1-3; D: NA; DNA: TGTGCCAGCAGCTTAACGAGGGGAAACACCATATATTTT; CDR3: CASSLTRGNTIYF
size: once; V: TRBV6-2/TRBV6-3; J: TRBJ2-7; D: NA; DNA: TGTGCCAGCAGTTACGAACTCCTAAGCTCCTACGAGCAGTACTTC; CDR3: CASSYELLSSYEQYF
size: NA; V: TRBV5-1; J: TRBJ1-1; D: NA; DNA: TGCGCCAGCAGCATACAGGGGAACACTGAAGCTTTCTTT; CDR3: CASSIQGNTEAFF
size: NA; V: TRBV30; J: TRBJ1-3; D: NA; DNA: TGTGCCTGGGAACAGGCCTTTTCTGGAAACACCATATATTTT; CDR3: CAWEQAFSGNTIYF
size: NA; V: TRBV6-5; J: TRBJ1-5; D: NA; DNA: TGTGCCAGCAGTTACTCGAGGATAAGCAATCAGCCCCAGCATTTT; CDR3: CASSYSRISNQPQHF
size: NA; V: TRBV27; J: TRBJ2-7; D: NA; DNA: TGTGCCAGCAGTCCGAGACAGAGAGTAGATTTGTTCCTTTCCGAGCAGTACTTC; CDR3: CASSPRQRVDLFLSEQYF
size: NA; V: TRBV30; J: TRBJ2-2; D: NA; DNA: TGTGCCTGGAGCCGGGATCCCGGGGAGCTGTTTTTT; CDR3: CAWSRDPGELFF
size: NA; V: TRBV12-3/TRBV12-4; J: TRBJ2-1; D: NA; DNA: TGTGCCAGCAGTTTGGCAGGGGCTAATGAGCAGTTCTTC; CDR3: CASSLAGANEQFF
size: NA; V: TRBV30; J: TRBJ1-1; D: NA; DNA: TGTGCCTGGAGTACACGGGGGAGATACACTGAAGCTTTCTTT; CDR3: CAWSTRGRYTEAFF
size: NA; V: TRBV11-2; J: TRBJ2-1; D: TRBD1; DNA: TGTGCCAGCAGCTCAACAGGGGGCGGTCATTTTGAGCAGTTCTTC; CDR3: CASSSTGGGHFEQFF
size: NA; V: TRBV7-3; J: TRBJ1-1; D: NA; DNA: TGTGCCAGCAGCCGAGACTTGAACACTGAAGCTTTCTTT; CDR3: CASSRDLNTEAFF
size: NA; V: TRBV7-9; J: TRBJ2-1; D: NA; DNA: TGTGCCAGCAGCTTAGTTAGTAGCCTGAACTACAATGAGCAGTTCTTC; CDR3: CASSLVSSLNYNEQFF
size: NA; V: TRBV5-1; J: TRBJ2-5; D: NA; DNA: TGCGCCAGCAGCTTCGCGGCCCAGGGCCCCCAAGAGACCCAGTACTTC; CDR3: CASSFAAQGPQETQYF
size: NA; V: TRBV6-5; J: TRBJ2-5; D: TRBD2; DNA: TGTGCCAGCAGTTACCCGGGGGGTGGAGAGACCCAGTACTTC; CDR3: CASSYPGGGETQYF
size: NA; V: TRBV2; J: TRBJ2-3; D: NA; DNA: TGTGCCAGCAGTAACCGGGGTTCCACAGATACGCAGTATTTT; CDR3: CASSNRGSTDTQYF
size: NA; V: TRBV7-9; J: TRBJ1-3; D: NA; DNA: TGTGCCAGCAGCTTTTACGGGGGAGGAAGTCGTGGAAACACCATATATTTT; CDR3: CASSFYGGGSRGNTIYF
size: NA; V: TRBV19; J: TRBJ1-2; D: NA; DNA: TGTGCCAGTAGTATCAACAGAAACGACTATGGCTACACCTTC; CDR3: CASSINRNDYGYTF
size: NA; V: TRBV7-2; J: TRBJ2-5; D: NA; DNA: TGTGCCAGCAGCGTATCGCAGCAAGAGACCCAGTACTTC; CDR3: CASSVSQQETQYF
size: NA; V: TRBV7-9; J: TRBJ2-7; D: NA; DNA: TGTGCCAGCAGCGGCCTCCGGGAAATGCACGAGCAGTACTTC; CDR3: CASSGLREMHEQYF
size: NA; V: TRBV9; J: TRBJ2-3; D: TRBD2; DNA: TGTGCCAGCAGCCTTCAGACTAGCGGCCAAGATACGCAGTATTTT; CDR3: CASSLQTSGQDTQYF
size: NA; V: TRBV28; J: TRBJ2-7; D: TRBD2; DNA: TGTGCCAGCAGTTTGACTAGCAGGTACGAGCAGTACTTC; CDR3: CASSLTSRYEQYF
size: once; V: TRBV25-1; J: TRBJ1-6; D: NA; DNA: TGTGCCAGCAGTGAGTCATTGTCTAGGGGTTCCTATAATTCACCCCTCCACTTT; CDR3: CASSESLSRGSYNSPLHF
size: NA; V: TRBV5-1; J: TRBJ2-7; D: TRBD2; DNA: TGCGCCAGCAGCCCAGCTAGCGGGAGCTACGAGCAGTACTTC; CDR3: CASSPASGSYEQYF
size: NA; V: TRBV3-1/TRBV3-2; J: TRBJ1-1; D: TRBD1; DNA: TGTGCCAGCAGCCAAGGAGGAACAGGGGGCACTGAAGCTTTCTTT; CDR3: CASSQGGTGGTEAFF
size: NA; V: TRBV5-1; J: TRBJ2-1; D: TRBD2; DNA: TGCGCCAGCAGCTTGGTCGGGACTAGCGGGAATACGATTTACAATGAGCAGTTCTTC; CDR3: CASSLVGTSGNTIYNEQFF
size: NA; V: TRBV19; J: TRBJ1-1; D: TRBD1; DNA: TGTGCCAGTAGCCGGGGACAGGGGAACACTGAAGCTTTCTTT; CDR3: CASSRGQGNTEAFF
size: NA; V: TRBV5-5; J: TRBJ1-5; D: NA; DNA: TGTGCCAGCAGCTTGTCGCACGGGAGGGGCAATCAGCCCCAGCATTTT; CDR3: CASSLSHGRGNQPQHF
size: NA; V: TRBV3-1/TRBV3-2; J: TRBJ2-3; D: NA; DNA: TGTGCCAGCAGCCAAGCGAAGCGCCGCTTGTATTTT; CDR3: CASSQAKRRLYF
size: once; V: TRBV9; J: TRBJ2-2; D: TRBD1; DNA: TGTGCCAGCAGCGCCAGGCAAGGGGGCATCACCGGGGAGCTGTTTTTT; CDR3: CASSARQGGITGELFF
size: NA; V: TRBV18; J: TRBJ2-1; D: TRBD2; DNA: TGTGCCAGCTCACCTTTAGCGGGAGAGCACAATGAGCAGTTCTTC; CDR3: CASSPLAGEHNEQFF